The present TCR beta chain was sequenced within a study of blood T cell repertoires in COVID-19 (dated by TCRdb to 2020 to 2022). Turning to the overall study: Collaborator samples came from the United States, Italy and Spain and covered acute and convalescent phases of COVID-19. The prospective study material was composed of cDNA or gDNA derived from T cells, B-cell-depleted T cells, or PBMCs. The dataset comprised deeply sampled blood TCRbeta repertoires from subjects exposed to, actively infected with, or recovered from COVID-19. The repertoires were released in a freely available public database meant as a resource for research on the immune response to SARS-CoV-2. The samples were drawn from the first 160 participants of the ongoing ImmuneRACE study and from about 1,200 subjects provided by 6 global collaborators. A de-identified subject ID, COVID-19 status, age in years and sex were almost always included in the sample metadata. HLA class I and class II types, where available, came from metadata supplied by the sample provider rather than from assay-based typing.

Taken from cysteine to phenylalanine, the CDR3 has 14 residues. Just CDR3 DNA is preserved here, 42 bases in frame from base 1. At the junction V is shortened by 4 bases and J by 7 bases, with 14 bases in between. Looking up the germline V gene yields CDR1 MNHEY and CDR2 SVGAGI. TCRbeta CDR3 regions were amplified from genomic DNA using the immunoSEQ Assay, a bias-controlled multiplex PCR. Processing in the source paper ran as follows. Within the assay, amplification of reference gene primers was used to estimate how many nucleated cells each sample contained. To quantify the absolute abundance of each unique TCRbeta CDR3 rearrangement, sequence reads were collapsed and filtered. For each sample, productive Simpson clonality was calculated as the square root of Simpson's diversity index over productive rearrangements. TCRdb provides this immuneACCESS table in a form limited to in-frame rearrangements. Some clones are lacking; in checked studies, under half of them reflect an unresolved V gene, and why the rest are absent is not known. The DNA was the basis for D and trimming; V, J and clone size are from that table. The sample table records just over 300,000 clones; over 85% of these occur just once. The ten largest clones represent 1.8% of the sample.

As concerns this clone: It has no known antigen specificity. Per-base qualities were not stored, and no clone one base away is much larger.

One collaborating source in Seattle enrolled patients during active infection and followed them longitudinally through the course of disease. Collaborating institutions collected whole blood in K2EDTA tubes following their own protocols. For TCRbeta analysis, collaborators shipped samples as frozen whole blood, isolated PBMCs, or DNA extracted from either of those sample types. Overall study results and their limits: How much clinical and demographic metadata was included differed by source and by participant, and the metadata was provided uncurated.

This chain joins TRBV6-5 to TRBJ2-1; perhaps TRBD1 is the D gene, with 6 bases matching. This sequence originates from a woman aged 25 to 45 with COVID-19, enrolled during active disease. Sequencing was done on a sample of peripheral blood. The CDR3 sequence is CASSSPQGRNEQFF. The sequenced DNA is TGTGCCAGCAGTTCCCCACAGGGACGGAATGAGCAGTTCTTC.